This is a list of T cell receptor beta chains from one sample in a study of blood T cells in healthy people across ages. In TCRdb, the 5' RACE reads were re-called with MiXCR into one record per CDR3 protein. The sample holds 1.5 million to 2 million distinct CDR3 sequences, roughly 50% seen once. The sample comprised blood. The origin of the receptors is a woman in her thirties or forties in good health. The CDR3 runs from the conserved cysteine through the conserved F or W. D genes are given only for firm matches. The size entry is marked missing in some rows and otherwise reads once, few, many or a size class.

clone_size j_call d_call v_call cdr3_nt cdr3_aa
NA TRBJ2-5 TRBD2 TRBV28 TGTGCCAGCAGTTTGTTCATCGGGACCGGGTTCGGGGGGTTGGAAGAGACCCAGTACTTC CASSLFIGTGFGGLEETQYF
few TRBJ2-3 TRBD1 TRBV7-8 TGTGCCAGCACCCGAGTGGGGGGGACAGGGAACACAGATACGCAGTATTTT CASTRVGGTGNTDTQYF
NA TRBJ1-1 NA TRBV29-1 TGCAGCGTTGGGGTACAGGGGAACACTGAAGCTTTCTTT CSVGVQGNTEAFF
few TRBJ2-5 NA TRBV3-1 TGTGCCAGCAGCCAAGTAGAGCAAACGGAGACCCAGTACTTC CASSQVEQTETQYF
few TRBJ2-3 NA TRBV4-1 TGCGCCAGCAGCCGCCCGGGGGACTCCACAGATACGCAGTATTTT CASSRPGDSTDTQYF
NA TRBJ1-6 NA TRBV21-1 TGTGCCAGCAGCAAAGAGAGGGCAGGGGATAATTCACCCCTCCACTTT CASSKERAGDNSPLHF
NA TRBJ1-4 NA TRBV9 TGTGCCAGCAGCGTAAGAGGGGTGTTAGGTGAAAAACTGTTTTTT CASSVRGVLGEKLFF
NA TRBJ1-4 NA TRBV20-1 TGCAGTGCAGAGGCGGGGCTTAATGAAAAGCTGTTTTTT CSAEAGLNEKLFF
few TRBJ2-1 NA TRBV9 TGTGCCAGCAGCGTAGATGTGGTCAATGAGCAGTTCTTC CASSVDVVNEQFF
NA TRBJ2-7 NA TRBV7-6 TGTGCCAGCAGCGCCATGGGGGGCGGGGTCTCCTACGAGCAGTACTTC CASSAMGGGVSYEQYF
NA TRBJ2-5 NA TRBV2 TGTGCCAGCAGTCCCCACGCAGACGTTGCGGAGACCCAGTACTTC CASSPHADVAETQYF
few TRBJ2-3 NA TRBV5-1 TGCGCCAGCAGCATTAAAGCAGATACGCAGTATTTT CASSIKADTQYF
NA TRBJ1-2 NA TRBV28 TGTGCCAGCAGTTTCTGGGGTGATGGCTACACCTTC CASSFWGDGYTF
NA TRBJ2-5 TRBD2 TRBV6-2/TRBV6-3 TGTGTCAGCATAAGACTAGCGCGGCCGGAGACCCAGTACTTC CVSIRLARPETQYF
NA TRBJ1-6 NA TRBV2 TGTGCCAGCGACCCGGCCGGCTCCTATAATTCACCCCTCCACTTT CASDPAGSYNSPLHF
NA TRBJ2-2 TRBD1 TRBV6-5 TGTGCCAGCAGTGTCACAGGGGTCTCCGGGGAGCTGTTTTTT CASSVTGVSGELFF
NA TRBJ2-5 NA TRBV29-1 TGCAGCGTTCGTGGGACGATCACGGAGACCCAGTACTTC CSVRGTITETQYF
NA TRBJ2-7 NA TRBV5-6 TGTGCCAGCAGCTGGATGGCCAGAGCCTACGAGCAGTACTTC CASSWMARAYEQYF
NA TRBJ2-3 NA TRBV9 TGTGCCAGCAGCCAGGGGGGGCCTTCAGATACGCAGTATTTT CASSQGGPSDTQYF
NA TRBJ2-1 NA TRBV4-3 TGCGCCAGCAGCCAAGATCATAAGGTGGGGAACAATGAGCAGTTCTTC CASSQDHKVGNNEQFF
few TRBJ2-6 NA TRBV5-1 TGCGCCAGCAGCTGGCTGCCTATCTCTGGGGCCAACGTCCTGACTTTC CASSWLPISGANVLTF
few TRBJ2-4 NA TRBV14 TGTGCCAGCAGCCAAGATTCGGTAGCCAAAAACATTCAGTACTTC CASSQDSVAKNIQYF
NA TRBJ2-1 NA TRBV7-2 TGTGCCAGCAGCGTCCCCGGAGGACTTAGGCAGTTCTTC CASSVPGGLRQFF
NA TRBJ2-6 TRBD1 TRBV28 TGTGCCAGCAGTTCGCCGGGACAGGGAGACCCTACTGGGGCCAACGTCCTGACTTTC CASSSPGQGDPTGANVLTF